A selection of T cell receptor beta chains follows, all from one sample in a study of TIL therapy for anti-PD-1-resistant metastatic lung cancer. Profiled with immunoSEQ multiplex PCR; TCRdb holds only in-frame clones, not every one. The data contain tens of thousands of clones, 74% of them singletons. Specimen: blood, collected at baseline. The source is a woman aged 30 to 85 with non-small cell lung cancer. Both conserved end residues are part of each CDR3. The order of the fields is J gene, D gene, clone size, V gene, CDR3 protein, CDR3 DNA. D genes are given only for firm matches. Rows give clone size only sometimes, using once, few, many, or a class for an expanded clone.

J: TRBJ2-3
D: TRBD2
size: .
V: TRBV5-4
CDR3: CASSPGGLGTDTQYF
DNA: TGTGCCAGCAGCCCGGGGGGACTTGGCACAGATACGCAGTATTTT

J: TRBJ1-6
D: TRBD1
size: .
V: TRBV7-6
CDR3: CASSFGQGRNSPLHF
DNA: TGTGCCAGCAGCTTCGGACAGGGAAGGAATTCACCCCTCCACTTT

J: TRBJ2-7
D: .
size: .
V: TRBV30
CDR3: CAWSSWDRVSYEQYF
DNA: TGTGCCTGGAGTTCTTGGGACCGCGTTTCCTACGAGCAGTACTTC

J: TRBJ2-5
D: .
size: .
V: TRBV7-2
CDR3: CASSPQETQYF
DNA: TGTGCCAGCAGCCCTCAAGAGACCCAGTACTTC

J: TRBJ2-5
D: .
size: .
V: TRBV7-6
CDR3: CASSLGVGGGVRPRETQYF
DNA: TGTGCCAGCAGCTTAGGAGTCGGCGGAGGAGTCAGGCCGCGAGAGACCCAGTACTTC

J: TRBJ2-7
D: .
size: .
V: TRBV18
CDR3: CASSPRETGRSSYEQYF
DNA: TGTGCCAGCTCACCGCGCGAAACAGGTCGTAGCTCCTACGAGCAGTACTTC

J: TRBJ1-5
D: .
size: .
V: TRBV30
CDR3: CAWRSGDNQPQHF
DNA: TGTGCCTGGAGGAGCGGTGACAATCAGCCCCAGCATTTT

J: TRBJ2-7
D: .
size: .
V: TRBV6-5
CDR3: CASSSWGTYEQYF
DNA: TGTGCCAGCAGTTCTTGGGGGACCTACGAGCAGTACTTC

J: TRBJ1-6
D: .
size: .
V: TRBV7-8
CDR3: CASGTREGAGSPLHF
DNA: TGTGCCAGCGGTACTCGGGAAGGGGCGGGCTCACCCCTCCACTTT

J: TRBJ2-3
D: .
size: .
V: TRBV11-2
CDR3: CASSLRGFGTDTQYF
DNA: TGTGCCAGCAGCTTGAGGGGATTTGGCACAGATACGCAGTATTTT

J: TRBJ2-1
D: TRBD2
size: .
V: TRBV7-7
CDR3: CASSPGTSGDEQFF
DNA: TGTGCCAGCAGCCCAGGGACTAGCGGGGATGAGCAGTTCTTC

J: TRBJ1-5
D: .
size: few
V: TRBV19
CDR3: CASRRERDYQPQHF
DNA: TGTGCCAGTAGAAGGGAGAGAGACTATCAGCCCCAGCATTTT

J: TRBJ2-2
D: .
size: .
V: TRBV21-1
CDR3: CASSPRGGENTGELFF
DNA: TGTGCCAGCAGCCCCCGGGGGGGGGAGAACACCGGGGAGCTGTTTTTT

J: TRBJ2-1
D: TRBD1
size: .
V: TRBV5-6
CDR3: CASSLALQGAKNEQFF
DNA: TGTGCCAGCAGCTTGGCGTTACAGGGGGCGAAGAATGAGCAGTTCTTC

J: TRBJ2-1
D: .
size: .
V: TRBV14
CDR3: CASSQELSQFF
DNA: TGTGCCAGCAGCCAAGAACTTTCCCAGTTCTTC

J: TRBJ2-6
D: .
size: .
V: TRBV21-1
CDR3: CASSNEAGTNPTGANVLTF
DNA: TGTGCCAGCAGCAACGAGGCGGGGACGAATCCGACTGGGGCCAACGTCCTGACTTTC

J: TRBJ2-5
D: TRBD2
size: .
V: TRBV30
CDR3: CAWSVGTSGRTETQYF
DNA: TGTGCCTGGAGTGTGGGCACTAGCGGGAGGACAGAGACCCAGTACTTC

J: TRBJ2-7
D: .
size: few
V: TRBV5-1
CDR3: CASSTGLQDRSEQYF
DNA: TGCGCCAGCAGCACGGGACTTCAAGATCGTTCCGAGCAGTACTTC

J: TRBJ2-1
D: .
size: .
V: TRBV6-5
CDR3: CASSNVVNEQFF
DNA: TGTGCCAGCAGTAATGTAGTCAATGAGCAGTTCTTC